This entry lists 27 T cell receptor beta chains sequenced from one sample in a study of blood T cell repertoires in COVID-19. Sequencing was performed with immunoSEQ multiplex PCR; in TCRdb, only in-frame clones are kept and a portion is missing. The profile shows some 670,000 clones, 85% to 90% of them singletons. Sequenced input: peripheral blood. These receptor sequences come from a woman younger than 30 with acute or convalescent COVID-19.

V usage is TRBV10-2 and J usage is TRBJ2-7, with 7 nucleotides matching TRBD2. The CDR3 is 15 residues long. Germline values: CDR1 WSHSY, CDR2 SAAADI. V trimming: 7 bases; J trimming: 2 bases; junction bases outside the gene matches: 11. This chain's CDR3 is CASNPSTGGPYEQYF. The CDR3 bases are TGCGCCAGCAATCCGTCGACGGGGGGTCCCTACGAGCAGTACTTC.

The table lists this clone with a count of one. This chain joins TRBV5-5 and TRBJ1-1; D not resolved. The CDR3 totals 16 residues. The V and J ends lost 2 bases and 1 base respectively, with 15 bases between them. Germline CDR1 is SGHKS and CDR2 is YYEKEE (reference sequence). CDR3 region: CASSFRREWRNTEAFF. CDR3 coding DNA: TGTGCCAGCAGCTTTCGTCGTGAGTGGAGGAACACTGAAGCTTTCTTT. Supplemented by reference TRBV5-5 and TRBJ1-1, the full variable domain reads DAGVTQSPTHLIKTRGQQVTLRCSPISGHKSVSWYQQVLGQGPQFIFQYYEKEERGRGNFPDRFSARQFPNYSSELNVNALLLGDSALYLCASSFRREWRNTEAFFGQGTRLTVV.

This chain connects TRBV5-1 to TRBJ2-1; TRBD1 aligns across 9 bases. In germline, CDR1 is SGHRS, CDR2 YFSETQ. V lost 0 bases to trimming and J lost 5 bases; unmatched junction nucleotides: 3. CDR3 size: 15 residues. This CDR3 reads CASSLGQGDHNEQFF. The CDR3 coding sequence is TGCGCCAGCAGCTTGGGACAGGGGGACCACAATGAGCAGTTCTTC. The complete variable domain, with remaining parts taken from reference TRBV5-1 and TRBJ2-1, reads KAGVTQTPRYLIKTRGQQVTLSCSPISGHRSVSWYQQTPGQGLQFLFEYFSETQRNKGNFPGRFSGRQFSNSRSEMNVSTLELGDSALYLCASSLGQGDHNEQFFGPGTRLTVL.

V is TRBV5-5 and J is TRBJ2-5; unclear D gene. CDR1 is SGHKS and CDR2 is YYEKEE in the germline V gene (reference sequence). V lost 2 bases and J 5 bases, leaving 4 bases between the germline ends. The CDR3 covers 11 residues. CDR3 DNA sequence: TGTGCCAGCAGCTTTCTTGAGACCCAGTACTTC. Encoded protein: CASSFLETQYF.

This chain connects TRBV7-3 to TRBJ2-1; 7 bases match TRBD2. J gave up 6 bases and V 2 bases, and 7 bases lay outside the gene matches. The CDR3 sequence is 15 residues long. Looked up from germline, CDR1 is SGHTA and CDR2 is FQGTGA. Written as DNA, the CDR3 is TGTGCCAGCAGCTTACTCGGGGGGTATCTCAATGAGCAGTTCTTC. It translates to CASSLLGGYLNEQFF. Full variable domain (missing parts from reference TRBV7-3 and TRBJ2-1): GAGVSQTPSNKVTEKGKYVELRCDPISGHTALYWYRQSLGQGPEFLIYFQGTGAADDSGLPNDRFFAVRPEGSVSTLKIQRTERGDSAVYLCASSLLGGYLNEQFFGPGTRLTVL.

This sequence joins TRBV6-5 and TRBJ1-2, with D possibly TRBD1 on 5 matching bases. The CDR3 spans 13 residues. Trimming removed 8 bases from V and 6 bases from J, with 16 bases in between. Germline CDR1 reads MNHEY; CDR2 reads SVGAGI. Here the CDR3 reads CASPHRRRHGYTF. The CDR3 nucleotides are TGTGCCAGCCCTCACAGGCGGCGTCATGGCTACACCTTC.

The rearrangement joins TRBV7-7 to TRBJ2-5, with 9 bases matching TRBD1. V was pared by 5 bases and J by 4 bases, with 11 bases of the junction left unmatched. The CDR3 loop spans 16 amino acids. Germline lookup yields CDR1 SSHAT and CDR2 FNYEAQ (reference sequence). The DNA for the CDR3 is TGTGCCAGCAGCCGGACAATCTGGGGACAGGGAGAGACCCAGTACTTC. It translates to CASSRTIWGQGETQYF. Variable domain in full (rest from reference TRBV7-7 and TRBJ2-5): GAGVSQSPRYKVTKRGQDVTLRCDPISSHATLYWYQQALGQGPEFLTYFNYEAQPDKSGLPSDRFSAERPEGSISTLTIQRTEQRDSAMYRCASSRTIWGQGETQYFGPGTRLLVL.

A single count supports this clone. At one boundary the junction diverges from the germline segment, which might be a read error. The chain recombines TRBV5-6 with TRBJ1-2; D possibly corresponds to TRBD1 (5 bases). The germline gives CDR1 SGHDT, CDR2 YYEEEE. The CDR3 is 14 amino acids. CDR3 region: CASSPGTTYYGYTF. In DNA form, the CDR3 reads TGTGCCAGCAGCCCGGGGACTACCTACTATGGCTATACCTTC.

The chain uses TRBV4-1 and TRBJ1-2; TRBD1 aligns across 7 bases. CDR3 size: 16 residues. CDR1 MGHRA and CDR2 YSYEKL come from the germline V gene. The V segment lost 1 base and the J segment 8 bases; nucleotides outside the gene matches: 13. The CDR3 loop reads CASSQGIQGGMKGYTF. The CDR3, as DNA: TGCGCCAGCAGCCAAGGTATCCAGGGGGGAATGAAAGGCTACACCTTC.

This clone has a handful of counts. The gene calls are TRBV12-3 or TRBV12-4 and TRBJ1-6; TRBD1 is a possible D gene (5 bases). Deletions cut 6 bases from V and 7 bases from J, with 10 bases between. This CDR3 contains 13 residues. This chain's CDR3 is CASSPGGNSPLHF. CDR3 sequence (DNA): TGTGCCAGCAGCCCCGGGGGGAATTCACCCCTCCACTTT.

This clone has more than one count but fewer than ten. CDR3 DNA: TGTGCCAGCAATCCGGGACAGGGCAGCAATGAGCAGTTCTTC. Translated, it gives CASNPGQGSNEQFF. This rearrangement joins TRBV6-5 to TRBJ2-1; 9 bases line up with TRBD1. J was trimmed by 6 bases and V by 7 bases; bases with no gene match: 7. There are 14 residues in the CDR3. Germline loops: CDR1 MNHEY, CDR2 SVGAGI.

V usage is TRBV3-1 (or the pseudogene TRBV3-2) and J usage is TRBJ2-3; 10 positions match TRBD2. V dropped 2 bases and J dropped 8; count of bases not matched to a gene: 4. This CDR3 contains 14 residues. From germline, CDR1 is LGHDT and CDR2 YNNKEL (reference sequence). The CDR3 DNA sequence: TGTGCCAGCAGCCAAATGACTAGCGGGCTTACGCAGTATTTT. Translated, it gives CASSQMTSGLTQYF.

The chain carries TRBV19 and TRBJ1-2; D is perhaps TRBD1 (6 bases). The germline V gene encodes CDR1 LNHDA and CDR2 SQIVND (reference sequence). Trimming removed 4 bases from V and 0 bases from J, with 21 bases in between. This CDR3 region has 18 residues. In DNA form, the CDR3 reads TGTGCCAGTAGTACTCAACAGGGTACCAGTCCAGCTAACTATGGCTACACCTTC. Encoded protein: CASSTQQGTSPANYGYTF.

The chain carries TRBV2 and TRBJ1-6; a possible D gene is TRBD1 (6 bases). Germline V gene data show CDR1 as SNHLY and CDR2 as FYNNEI. Trimming shortened V by 3 bases and J by 9 bases, and 12 bases separated the two germline ends. This CDR3 is 14 amino acids long. The CDR3 DNA sequence: TGTGCCAGCAGTGAGGGTCAGGGGCTTTCACCCCTCCACTTT. Encoded protein: CASSEGQGLSPLHF.

This clone was counted a single time. The V and J genes are TRBV4-1 and TRBJ1-6, with D tentatively TRBD1 (6 bases). Trimming took off 1 base at V and 7 bases at J, with 17 bases between the two ends. Per the germline V gene, CDR1 is MGHRA and CDR2 is YSYEKL. The CDR3 is made up of 17 amino acids. CDR3 protein: CASSQVVAGGANSPLHF. For the CDR3, the DNA is TGCGCCAGCAGCCAAGTGGTCGCGGGGGGCGCGAATTCACCCCTCCACTTT.

The gene calls are TRBV30 and TRBJ2-7; maybe TRBD1 (6 bases). Trimming removed 4 bases at V and 8 bases at J, with 12 bases between. The CDR3 sequence is 11 residues long. Looked up from germline, CDR1 is GTSNPN and CDR2 is SVGIG (reference sequence). The CDR3 is CAWTGQSQQYF. CDR3 sequence (DNA): TGTGCCTGGACAGGACAGTCGCAGCAGTACTTC.

This clone was counted once. CDR3 in amino acids: CASTQYQETQYF. The CDR3 DNA reads as TGTGCCAGCACCCAGTACCAAGAGACCCAGTACTTC. The J gene is TRBJ2-5, the V gene TRBV6-5; the D is unclear. This CDR3 spans 12 amino acids. Germline V gives CDR1 MNHEY, CDR2 SVGAGI. Trimming shortened V by 7 bases and J by 0 bases, and 6 bases separated the two germline ends.

The V gene is TRBV19, the J gene TRBJ2-7; possible D gene TRBD1, 5 bases. Germline-derived CDR1 and CDR2 are LNHDA and SQIVND (reference sequence). The V gene lost 3 bases and the J gene lost 7 bases, with 10 bases spanning the gap. This CDR3 has 12 amino acids. This chain's CDR3 is CASSIFRTEQYF. DNA for the CDR3: TGTGCCAGTAGTATCTTTCGGACAGAGCAGTACTTC.

The chain is built from TRBV5-8 and TRBJ2-1; 8 bases match TRBD1. CDR1 is SGHTS and CDR2 is YDEGEE in the germline V gene. The CDR3 is 15 residues long. Trimming took 3 bases from V and 6 from J; bases not matched to a gene: 8. This CDR3 reads CASSYGGTGGNEQFF. As DNA, the CDR3 is TGTGCCAGCAGCTACGGCGGCACAGGGGGCAATGAGCAGTTCTTC.

V and J are TRBV6-7 and TRBJ1-1, with no clear D. TRBV6-7 is designated an ORF whose function remains uncertain. The CDR3 length is 11 residues. V was pared by 3 bases and J by 7 bases, with 6 bases between. The DNA of the CDR3 is TGTGCCAGCAGTTATATTGTTGAAGCTTTCTTT. This codes for CASSYIVEAFF.

This sequence joins TRBV9 and TRBJ1-6; D is unresolved. V was shortened by 0 bases and J by 7 bases, with 17 bases between the two germline ends. There are 17 residues in the CDR3. The germline V gene has CDR1 SGDLS and CDR2 YYNGEE. CDR3 DNA: TGTGCCAGCAGCGTAGGCACCCCCCCAGGCCCAAATTCACCCCTCCACTTT. This translates into CASSVGTPPGPNSPLHF.

This chain uses TRBV7-3 with TRBJ1-2; tentative D call: TRBD1 (6 bases). Trimming shortened V by 5 bases and J by 2 bases, and 27 bases separated the two germline ends. The CDR3 sequence is 19 residues long. The germline CDR1 and CDR2 sequences are SGHTA and FQGTGA. CDR3 sequence (DNA): TGTGCCAGCAGCCCAAAGGGAGGGGCAGGGGCCCATTCAAACTATGGCTACACCTTC. It encodes CASSPKGGAGAHSNYGYTF.

The chain employs TRBV6-5 and TRBJ1-4; TRBD1 might be the D (6 bases). From germline, CDR1 is MNHEY and CDR2 SVGAGI. The CDR3 has 14 amino acids. The V and J ends lost 7 bases and 8 bases respectively, with 17 bases between them. The DNA for the CDR3 is TGTGCCAGCACCACAAGGGGGGGCGAGGAAAAACTGTTTTTT. It specifies CASTTRGGEEKLFF.

This sequence joins TRBV6-6 and TRBJ1-1; 11 nucleotides align to TRBD1. V gave up 5 bases and J gave up 5 bases; unmatched junction bases: 1. The length of the CDR3 is 13 residues. Germline-derived CDR1 and CDR2 are MNHNY and SVGAGI (reference sequence). The CDR3 here is CASSGDRGTEAFF. DNA for the CDR3: TGTGCCAGCAGTGGGGACAGGGGGACTGAAGCTTTCTTT.

The chain uses TRBV6-5 and TRBJ2-7; 8 nucleotides line up with TRBD2. V lost 5 bases, J lost 4 bases, and 10 bases stayed unmatched. This CDR3 comprises 15 residues. The germline gives CDR1 MNHEY, CDR2 SVGAGI. The CDR3, as DNA: TGTGCCAGCAGTCCCGTCGCGGGGGGCCTTTACGAGCAGTACTTC. Translated: CASSPVAGGLYEQYF.

This clone was recorded only once. The chain has TRBV10-3 and TRBJ2-5; unclear D gene. Germline CDR1 reads ENHRY; CDR2 reads SYGVKD. This CDR3 comprises 14 residues. V dropped 0 bases and J dropped 3 bases, with 8 bases sitting between them. CDR3 sequence reads: CAISESGTKETQYF. In nucleotides, the CDR3 is TGTGCCATCAGTGAGTCCGGTACTAAAGAGACCCAGTACTTC.

This chain links TRBV3-1 (or the pseudogene TRBV3-2) with TRBJ1-6; unclear D gene. CDR3 length: 14 amino acids. Trimming shortened V by 5 bases and J by 7 bases, and 12 bases separated the two germline ends. CDR1 is LGHDT and CDR2 is YNNKEL in the germline V gene (reference sequence). CDR3 DNA sequence: TGTGCCAGCAGCGCCTGGGCTAACAATTCACCCCTCCACTTT. This encodes CASSAWANNSPLHF.